These T cell receptor beta chains were read from a single sample in a study of T cell changes during pregnancy in multiple sclerosis. Some clones are missing from TCRdb's copy, which holds only in-frame ones; the method was immunoSEQ multiplex PCR. Of around 95,000 clones listed, around 94% are singletons. Sample: peripheral blood, taken after pregnancy. These receptors came from a female donor in good health, enrolled as a control in a pregnancy study. CDR3s include the opening cysteine and the closing phenylalanine or tryptophan.

V: TRBV5-1
CDR3: CASSLDRVPTGELFF

V: TRBV6-1
CDR3: CASSDRTGTYEQYF

V: TRBV7-9
CDR3: CASSLQGGTNEKLFF

V: TRBV29-1
CDR3: CSVPVAGGSTDTQYF

V: TRBV10-3
CDR3: CAISTRHTEAFF

V: TRBV7-2
CDR3: CASSSVGFRGLGETQYF

V: TRBV5-6
CDR3: CASSFRLAASYEQYF

V: TRBV7-8
CDR3: CASSSTGLVGPYEQYF

V: TRBV5-1
CDR3: CASSLTGQVVYEQYF

V: TRBV6-1
CDR3: CASREHHRYQETQYF

V: TRBV5-1
CDR3: CASSLDSGTARNEQFF

V: TRBV6-6
CDR3: CASSYAGPPGNTIYF

V: TRBV15
CDR3: CATSRGRYGVNEQFF

V: TRBV5-1
CDR3: CASSFFTGGLSYEQYF

V: TRBV15
CDR3: CATSRDLLLRGRDTEAFF

V: TRBV27
CDR3: CASSLLSGQGSYNEQFF

V: TRBV25-1
CDR3: CASDTGLAADTQYF

V: TRBV4-2
CDR3: CASSQENPVSNQPQHF

V: TRBV2
CDR3: CASSVTGGLAEAFF

V: TRBV6-1
CDR3: CASSEGTEYEQYF

V: TRBV28
CDR3: CASSSIRTGVIQPQHF

V: TRBV12-5
CDR3: CASGLVPSYTQYF

V: TRBV28
CDR3: CASSLRGSEQYF

V: TRBV7-9
CDR3: CASSLDGQHNQPQHF

V: TRBV4-1
CDR3: CASSQEEGRPFQETQYF

V: TRBV5-1
CDR3: CASSPGLAEPLSYNEQFF

V: TRBV2
CDR3: CASSDDRGHGELFF

V: TRBV5-1
CDR3: CASSLSSYEQYF

V: TRBV15
CDR3: CATSRDGGTAYEQYF

V: TRBV6-1
CDR3: CASSPGYEQFF

V: TRBV11-2
CDR3: CASSSVASGGKNIQYF